This TCR beta chain was recorded in a study of blood T cell repertoires in COVID-19. Looking at the study overall: Some COVID-19 samples were acute and others convalescent; all came from the United States, Italy and Spain. From T cells, B-cell-depleted T cells, or PBMCs came the material, which was cDNA or gDNA.

Authors' methods: Scientists estimated how many nucleated cells there were by amplifying reference gene primers. Measured with immunoSEQ multiplex PCR; TCRdb has only the in-frame clones, and not every one. V, J and clone size are those of that table, while D and trimming were read from the DNA. The table has about 120,000 clones, 60% to 85% seen once. Trimming removed 7 bases from V and 6 bases from J; junction bases left unmatched: 9. The CDR3 loop spans 13 amino acids. CDR1 and CDR2 (germline): SEHNR, FQNEAQ (reference sequence). The specimen sequenced was peripheral blood. The receptor's source is a man between 65 and 85 years old with acute or convalescent COVID-19. The V and J genes are TRBV7-9 and TRBJ2-7; 7 nucleotides agree with TRBD2. CDR3 residues: CASKHHGEGEQYF. DNA for the CDR3: TGTGCCAGCAAACATCATGGGGAGGGCGAGCAGTACTTC.